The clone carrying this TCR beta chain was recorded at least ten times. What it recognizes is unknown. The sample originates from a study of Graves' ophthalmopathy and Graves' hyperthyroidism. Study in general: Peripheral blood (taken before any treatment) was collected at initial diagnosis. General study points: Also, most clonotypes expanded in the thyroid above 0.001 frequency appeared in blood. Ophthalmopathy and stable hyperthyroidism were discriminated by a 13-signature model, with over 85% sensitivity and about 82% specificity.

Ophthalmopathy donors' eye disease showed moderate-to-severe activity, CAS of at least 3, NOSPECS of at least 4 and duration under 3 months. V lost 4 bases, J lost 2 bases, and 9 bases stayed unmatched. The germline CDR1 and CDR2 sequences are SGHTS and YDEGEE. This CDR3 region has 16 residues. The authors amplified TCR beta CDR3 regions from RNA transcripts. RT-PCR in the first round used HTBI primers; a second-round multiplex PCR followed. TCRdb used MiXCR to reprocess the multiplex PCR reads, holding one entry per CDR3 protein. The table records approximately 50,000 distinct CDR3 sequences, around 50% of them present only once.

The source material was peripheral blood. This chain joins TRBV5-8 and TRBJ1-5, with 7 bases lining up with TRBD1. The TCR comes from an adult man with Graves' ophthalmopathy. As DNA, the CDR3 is TGTGCCAGCAGCATGAAAGGGGGCGTCGGCAATCAGCCCCAGCATTTT. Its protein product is CASSMKGGVGNQPQHF.